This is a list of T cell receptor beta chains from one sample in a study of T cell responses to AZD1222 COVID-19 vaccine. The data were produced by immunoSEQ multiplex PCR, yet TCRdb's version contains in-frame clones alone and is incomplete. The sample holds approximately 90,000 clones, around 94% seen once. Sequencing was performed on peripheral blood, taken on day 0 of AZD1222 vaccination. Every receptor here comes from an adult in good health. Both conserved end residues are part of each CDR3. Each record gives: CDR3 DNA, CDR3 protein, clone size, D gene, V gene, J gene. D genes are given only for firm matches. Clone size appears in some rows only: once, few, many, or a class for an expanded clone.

CDR3 DNA: TGTGCCAGCAGTGAAGCGTGGGTGCAAGAGACCCAGTACTTC; CDR3 protein: CASSEAWVQETQYF; clone size: -; D gene: -; V gene: TRBV6-1; J gene: TRBJ2-5
CDR3 DNA: TGCGCCAGCAGTCGAGACAGTAACTATGGCTACACCTTC; CDR3 protein: CASSRDSNYGYTF; clone size: -; D gene: -; V gene: TRBV4-1; J gene: TRBJ1-2
CDR3 DNA: TGTGCCAGCAGTCAAGGGGGACAGGGTTTAACTGGAAACACCATATATTTT; CDR3 protein: CASSQGGQGLTGNTIYF; clone size: -; D gene: TRBD1; V gene: TRBV2; J gene: TRBJ1-3
CDR3 DNA: TGTGCCATCAGGACACAGGGTGAGGGGGGTGAAAAACTGTTTTTT; CDR3 protein: CAIRTQGEGGEKLFF; clone size: -; D gene: -; V gene: TRBV10-3; J gene: TRBJ1-4
CDR3 DNA: TGTGCCAGCAGGGGGGTGAACACTGAAGCTTTCTTT; CDR3 protein: CASRGVNTEAFF; clone size: -; D gene: -; V gene: TRBV6-5; J gene: TRBJ1-1
CDR3 DNA: TGTGCCAGCGGGGAGAACACTGAAGCTTTCTTT; CDR3 protein: CASGENTEAFF; clone size: -; D gene: -; V gene: TRBV4-2; J gene: TRBJ1-1
CDR3 DNA: TGTGCCAGCAGTTACGACCTAGCGCTATCCCACAATGAGCAGTTCTTC; CDR3 protein: CASSYDLALSHNEQFF; clone size: -; D gene: -; V gene: TRBV6-5; J gene: TRBJ2-1
CDR3 DNA: TGTGCCAGCAGGGGCCTCGGGAATGCAGATACGCAGTATTTT; CDR3 protein: CASRGLGNADTQYF; clone size: -; D gene: -; V gene: TRBV14; J gene: TRBJ2-3
CDR3 DNA: TGTGCCATCAGTACGAGACAGGATAACTATGGCTACACCTTC; CDR3 protein: CAISTRQDNYGYTF; clone size: -; D gene: -; V gene: TRBV10-3; J gene: TRBJ1-2
CDR3 DNA: TGCGCCAGCAGCCAGACCAAGACAGGGGGGGTCCACGAGCAGTACTTC; CDR3 protein: CASSQTKTGGVHEQYF; clone size: -; D gene: TRBD1; V gene: TRBV4-1; J gene: TRBJ2-7
CDR3 DNA: TGTGCCAGCAGTTTTTCAGACCGATACTATGGCTACACCTTC; CDR3 protein: CASSFSDRYYGYTF; clone size: few; D gene: -; V gene: TRBV28; J gene: TRBJ1-2
CDR3 DNA: TGTGCCAGTAGTATACCCGGGACAGGGGGCAGGGAGACCCAGTACTTC; CDR3 protein: CASSIPGTGGRETQYF; clone size: once; D gene: TRBD1; V gene: TRBV19; J gene: TRBJ2-5
CDR3 DNA: TGCGCCAGCAGCCAGGGACAGGGGTTGACCGGGGAGCTGTTTTTT; CDR3 protein: CASSQGQGLTGELFF; clone size: -; D gene: TRBD1; V gene: TRBV5-1; J gene: TRBJ2-2
CDR3 DNA: TGTGCCAGAAGCTTGCCTAGCCCAGGTGATGAGCAGTTCTTC; CDR3 protein: CARSLPSPGDEQFF; clone size: -; D gene: -; V gene: TRBV5-3; J gene: TRBJ2-1
CDR3 DNA: TGTGCCAGTAGGATTAGCGGGGGGGCCTCCTACGAGCAGTACTTC; CDR3 protein: CASRISGGASYEQYF; clone size: -; D gene: TRBD2; V gene: TRBV19; J gene: TRBJ2-7
CDR3 DNA: TGTGCCAGCAGCCAAGTTAGTGGGTCCCTCCACTTT; CDR3 protein: CASSQVSGSLHF; clone size: -; D gene: -; V gene: TRBV14; J gene: TRBJ1-6
CDR3 DNA: TGCGCCAGCAGCTTCGGGGAAAGCACAGATACGCAGTATTTT; CDR3 protein: CASSFGESTDTQYF; clone size: -; D gene: -; V gene: TRBV5-1; J gene: TRBJ2-3
CDR3 DNA: TGTGCCAGCAGGGGCTCTTGGGACATCATGACAGATACGCAGTATTTT; CDR3 protein: CASRGSWDIMTDTQYF; clone size: -; D gene: -; V gene: TRBV6-6; J gene: TRBJ2-3
CDR3 DNA: TGTGCCAGCAGCTACAGCGACTCTGGAAACACCATATATTTT; CDR3 protein: CASSYSDSGNTIYF; clone size: -; D gene: -; V gene: TRBV16; J gene: TRBJ1-3
CDR3 DNA: TGTGCCAGCTCACCGGGACTAGCGGGAGGGTCCCACGAGCAGTACTTC; CDR3 protein: CASSPGLAGGSHEQYF; clone size: -; D gene: TRBD2; V gene: TRBV18; J gene: TRBJ2-7
CDR3 DNA: TGTGCCAGTAGTATCCAAGCGGGGGCCGGGTTGTCCACAGATACGCAGTATTTT; CDR3 protein: CASSIQAGAGLSTDTQYF; clone size: -; D gene: TRBD2; V gene: TRBV19; J gene: TRBJ2-3
CDR3 DNA: TGCGCCAGCAGCCAAGATTCGGGGACCGGGTCCAATGAGCAGTTCTTC; CDR3 protein: CASSQDSGTGSNEQFF; clone size: -; D gene: -; V gene: TRBV4-3; J gene: TRBJ2-1
CDR3 DNA: TGTGCCAGCAGCGGGGCTAATGAAAAACTGTTTTTT; CDR3 protein: CASSGANEKLFF; clone size: -; D gene: -; V gene: TRBV21-1; J gene: TRBJ1-4
CDR3 DNA: TGTGCCAGTAGTAGAGAACAGAGATATGGCTACACCTTC; CDR3 protein: CASSREQRYGYTF; clone size: -; D gene: -; V gene: TRBV19; J gene: TRBJ1-2
CDR3 DNA: TGTGCCAGCAGTTACTCGGCAGTCAATCAGCCCCAGCATTTT; CDR3 protein: CASSYSAVNQPQHF; clone size: -; D gene: -; V gene: TRBV6-6; J gene: TRBJ1-5
CDR3 DNA: TGTGCCAGCAGTCCCCGGACTAGGACCTTCTACGAGCAGTACTTC; CDR3 protein: CASSPRTRTFYEQYF; clone size: -; D gene: TRBD2; V gene: TRBV28; J gene: TRBJ2-7
CDR3 DNA: TGTGCCAGTAGTATAGTAGGGCAAGTGGGTAATCAGCCCCAGCATTTT; CDR3 protein: CASSIVGQVGNQPQHF; clone size: -; D gene: -; V gene: TRBV19; J gene: TRBJ1-5
CDR3 DNA: TGTGCCTGGAGCTCAGGGGGAACCTATAATTCACCCCTCCACTTT; CDR3 protein: CAWSSGGTYNSPLHF; clone size: -; D gene: TRBD1; V gene: TRBV30; J gene: TRBJ1-6
CDR3 DNA: TGTGCCAGCAGCCAAGGGGCAGGGGTAGAAAAACTGTTTTTT; CDR3 protein: CASSQGAGVEKLFF; clone size: -; D gene: -; V gene: TRBV7-2; J gene: TRBJ1-4
CDR3 DNA: TGCGCCAGCATGGAAGATCCGGTTAATGAAAAACTGTTTTTT; CDR3 protein: CASMEDPVNEKLFF; clone size: -; D gene: -; V gene: TRBV10-2; J gene: TRBJ1-4
CDR3 DNA: TGTGCCAGCTCACCCGAGACTGGAGCTGGAAACACCATATATTTT; CDR3 protein: CASSPETGAGNTIYF; clone size: -; D gene: -; V gene: TRBV18; J gene: TRBJ1-3
CDR3 DNA: TGTGCCAGCAGCCACACGGGACTAGCGGGACAAGAATTTACGAACACCGGGGAGCTGTTTTTT; CDR3 protein: CASSHTGLAGQEFTNTGELFF; clone size: once; D gene: TRBD2; V gene: TRBV3-1/TRBV3-2; J gene: TRBJ2-2
CDR3 DNA: TGTGCCAGCAGTTCGTCCTCCGGCGGGAGGGGCGAGCAGTACTTC; CDR3 protein: CASSSSSGGRGEQYF; clone size: -; D gene: TRBD2; V gene: TRBV28; J gene: TRBJ2-7
CDR3 DNA: TGTGCCTGGAGTACCGCCGGACCGACTACTACTAATGAAAAACTGTTTTTT; CDR3 protein: CAWSTAGPTTTNEKLFF; clone size: -; D gene: -; V gene: TRBV30; J gene: TRBJ1-4
CDR3 DNA: TGTGCCAGCAGTTTACGACAGAACTATGGCTACACCTTC; CDR3 protein: CASSLRQNYGYTF; clone size: -; D gene: -; V gene: TRBV12-3/TRBV12-4; J gene: TRBJ1-2
CDR3 DNA: TGTGCCAGCAGCTCTCACCCGGGACTAGCGGGAGGCTACAATGAGCAGTTCTTC; CDR3 protein: CASSSHPGLAGGYNEQFF; clone size: -; D gene: TRBD2; V gene: TRBV7-3; J gene: TRBJ2-1
CDR3 DNA: TGTGCCAGCAGGGCCCTAGCGGGAGTTGTAAATGAGCAGTTCTTC; CDR3 protein: CASRALAGVVNEQFF; clone size: -; D gene: TRBD2; V gene: TRBV2; J gene: TRBJ2-1
CDR3 DNA: TGTGCCAGCAGTTTTGGGTACGAGCAGTACTTC; CDR3 protein: CASSFGYEQYF; clone size: -; D gene: -; V gene: TRBV27; J gene: TRBJ2-7
CDR3 DNA: TGCAGCGTCACCTTGGACAAGCCCTCCACTGAAGCTTTCTTT; CDR3 protein: CSVTLDKPSTEAFF; clone size: once; D gene: -; V gene: TRBV29-1; J gene: TRBJ1-1
CDR3 DNA: TGTGCCAGCAGTTATCGAGGACTAGCGGGAGTAGGGGAGCTGTTTTTT; CDR3 protein: CASSYRGLAGVGELFF; clone size: -; D gene: TRBD2; V gene: TRBV6-2/TRBV6-3; J gene: TRBJ2-2
CDR3 DNA: TGCGCCAGCAGCCAAGATCGAACAGGCCCATCCTACGAGCAGTACTTC; CDR3 protein: CASSQDRTGPSYEQYF; clone size: -; D gene: -; V gene: TRBV4-3; J gene: TRBJ2-7
CDR3 DNA: TGTGCCAGCAGGGTGACAGGGGCGAACACCGGGGAGCTGTTTTTT; CDR3 protein: CASRVTGANTGELFF; clone size: -; D gene: TRBD1; V gene: TRBV27; J gene: TRBJ2-2
CDR3 DNA: TGCGCCAGCAGTCCCGGACAGGGGGCTTGGGAAAACACCATATATTTT; CDR3 protein: CASSPGQGAWENTIYF; clone size: -; D gene: TRBD1; V gene: TRBV5-1; J gene: TRBJ1-3
CDR3 DNA: TGTGCCTGGAGCGAACTAGCGGTTGCCTACGAGCAGTACTTC; CDR3 protein: CAWSELAVAYEQYF; clone size: -; D gene: TRBD2; V gene: TRBV30; J gene: TRBJ2-7
CDR3 DNA: TGTGCCAGCAGTTACTCGAACGGGTTTGACACTGAAGCTTTCTTT; CDR3 protein: CASSYSNGFDTEAFF; clone size: -; D gene: -; V gene: TRBV6-5; J gene: TRBJ1-1
CDR3 DNA: TGTGCCATCAGTGAGTCGAGGGAGAGAAATTCACCCCTCCACTTT; CDR3 protein: CAISESRERNSPLHF; clone size: -; D gene: -; V gene: TRBV10-3; J gene: TRBJ1-6
CDR3 DNA: TGTGCCAGCAGCAAAGTAAAAGGGCCCTCCAATCAGCCCCAGCATTTT; CDR3 protein: CASSKVKGPSNQPQHF; clone size: -; D gene: -; V gene: TRBV21-1; J gene: TRBJ1-5
CDR3 DNA: TGTGCCTGGAGTAACAGGGGACTCTATCAGCCCCAGCATTTT; CDR3 protein: CAWSNRGLYQPQHF; clone size: -; D gene: TRBD1; V gene: TRBV30; J gene: TRBJ1-5
CDR3 DNA: TGTGCCAGCGGCAGCAACAGGGGTAGCACCATATATTTT; CDR3 protein: CASGSNRGSTIYF; clone size: -; D gene: TRBD1; V gene: TRBV28; J gene: TRBJ1-3
CDR3 DNA: TGTGCCAGTAGTCCCCGACTCGTGACAAACTATGGCTACACCTTC; CDR3 protein: CASSPRLVTNYGYTF; clone size: -; D gene: -; V gene: TRBV19; J gene: TRBJ1-2